This T cell receptor (beta chain) is from a study of OX40 agonist ivuxolimab in advanced cancers. On the study more broadly: All patients had ivuxolimab intravenously every 2 weeks at 0.01 to 10 mg/kg. Study-wide results and limits: On average, CD8+ T cells showed a greater number of expanded clones than CD4+.

On this clone itself: The antigen is undetermined.

V was shortened by 5 bases and J by 5 bases, with 20 bases between the two germline ends. The CDR3 covers 16 residues. Per germline, CDR1 SGHKS and CDR2 YYEKEE (reference sequence). Assay: immunoSEQ multiplex PCR; the TCRdb copy retains only in-frame clones and omits some. The sample contains 65,000 to 90,000 clones, more than 75% of which appear only once. This chain links TRBV5-5 with TRBJ1-5, with D perhaps TRBD1 (6 bases). Specimen: CD4+ or CD8+ T cells sorted from blood, collected in a trial of the OX40 agonist ivuxolimab. This TCR derives from an adult with an advanced solid tumor such as melanoma, head and neck, liver or kidney cancer. The DNA for the CDR3 is TGTGCCAGCAGAGGGGGGGGCGCGGGATCCTATCAGCCCCAGCATTTT. Translated: CASRGGGAGSYQPQHF.